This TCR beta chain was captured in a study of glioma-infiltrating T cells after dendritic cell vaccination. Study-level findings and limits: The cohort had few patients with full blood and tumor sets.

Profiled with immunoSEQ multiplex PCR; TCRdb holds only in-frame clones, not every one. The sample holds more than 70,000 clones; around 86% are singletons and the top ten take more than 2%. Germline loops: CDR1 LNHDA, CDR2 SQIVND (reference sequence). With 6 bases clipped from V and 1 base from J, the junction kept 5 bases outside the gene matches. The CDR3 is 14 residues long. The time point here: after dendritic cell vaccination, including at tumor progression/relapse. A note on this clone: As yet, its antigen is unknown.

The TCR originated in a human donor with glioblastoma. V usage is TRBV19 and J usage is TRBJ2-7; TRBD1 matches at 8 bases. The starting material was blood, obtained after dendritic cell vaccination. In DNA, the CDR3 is TGTGCCAGTAGCTTCAGGGGGCGTTCCTACGAGCAGTACTTC. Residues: CASSFRGRSYEQYF.